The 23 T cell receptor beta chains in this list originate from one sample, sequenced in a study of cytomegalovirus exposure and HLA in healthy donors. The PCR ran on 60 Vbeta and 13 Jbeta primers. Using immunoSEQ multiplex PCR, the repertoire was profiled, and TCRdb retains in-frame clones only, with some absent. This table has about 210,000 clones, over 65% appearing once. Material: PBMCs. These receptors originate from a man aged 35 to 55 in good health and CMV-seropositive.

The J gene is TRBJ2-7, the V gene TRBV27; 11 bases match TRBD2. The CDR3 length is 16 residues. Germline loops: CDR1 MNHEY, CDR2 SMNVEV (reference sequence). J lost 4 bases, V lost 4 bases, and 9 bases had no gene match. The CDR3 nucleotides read TGTGCCAGCAGTTCGGGACTAGCGGAGAGGGGGTACGAGCAGTACTTC. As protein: CASSSGLAERGYEQYF.

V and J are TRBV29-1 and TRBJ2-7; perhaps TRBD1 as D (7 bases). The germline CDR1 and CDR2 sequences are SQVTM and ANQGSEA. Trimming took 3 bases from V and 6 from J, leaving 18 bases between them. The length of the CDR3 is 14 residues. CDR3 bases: TGCAGCGTTGAGGGAGGCAGGGGGTTTGGCGAGCAGTACTTC. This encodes CSVEGGRGFGEQYF.

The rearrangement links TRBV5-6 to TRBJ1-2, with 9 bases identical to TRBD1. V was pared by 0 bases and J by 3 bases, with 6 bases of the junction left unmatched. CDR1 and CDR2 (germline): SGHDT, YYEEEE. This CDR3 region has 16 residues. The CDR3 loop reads CASSLAPGQGYYGYTF. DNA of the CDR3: TGTGCCAGCAGCTTGGCCCCGGGACAGGGCTACTATGGCTACACCTTC.

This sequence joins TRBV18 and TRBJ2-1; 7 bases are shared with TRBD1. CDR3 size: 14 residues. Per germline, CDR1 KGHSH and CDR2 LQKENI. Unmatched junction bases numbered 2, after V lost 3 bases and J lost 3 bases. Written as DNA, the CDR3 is TGTGCCAGCTCACCCTGGGACAGCTACAATGAGCAGTTCTTC. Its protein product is CASSPWDSYNEQFF.

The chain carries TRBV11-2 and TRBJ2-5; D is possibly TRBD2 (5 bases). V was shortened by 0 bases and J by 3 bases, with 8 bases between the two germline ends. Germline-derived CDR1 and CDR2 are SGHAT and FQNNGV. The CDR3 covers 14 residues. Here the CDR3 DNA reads TGTGCCAGCAGCTTAGATCTCGGGAAAGAGACCCAGTACTTC. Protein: CASSLDLGKETQYF.

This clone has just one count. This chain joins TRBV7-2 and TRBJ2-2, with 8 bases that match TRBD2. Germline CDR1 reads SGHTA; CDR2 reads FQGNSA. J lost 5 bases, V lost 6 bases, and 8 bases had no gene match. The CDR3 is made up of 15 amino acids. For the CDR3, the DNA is TGTGCCAGCAGTTCGAGCGGGAGACGAACCGGGGAGCTGTTTTTT. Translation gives CASSSSGRRTGELFF.

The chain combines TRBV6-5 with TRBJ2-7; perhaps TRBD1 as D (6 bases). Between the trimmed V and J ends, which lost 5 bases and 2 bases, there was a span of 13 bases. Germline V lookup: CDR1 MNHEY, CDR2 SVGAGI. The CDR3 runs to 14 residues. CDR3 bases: TGTGCCAGCAGTCTAGACAGGACCGCCTACGAGCAGTACTTC. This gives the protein CASSLDRTAYEQYF.

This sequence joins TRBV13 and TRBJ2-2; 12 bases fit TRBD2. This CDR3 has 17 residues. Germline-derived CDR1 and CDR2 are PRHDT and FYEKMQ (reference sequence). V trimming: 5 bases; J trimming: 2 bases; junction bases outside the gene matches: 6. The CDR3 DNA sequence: TGTGCCAGCAGCCCTAGCGGGGGGGCCTTAAACACCGGGGAGCTGTTTTTT. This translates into CASSPSGGALNTGELFF.

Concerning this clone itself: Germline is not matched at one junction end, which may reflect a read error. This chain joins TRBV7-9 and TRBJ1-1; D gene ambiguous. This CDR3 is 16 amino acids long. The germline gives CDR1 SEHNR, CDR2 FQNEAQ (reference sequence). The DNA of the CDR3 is TGTTCCAGCAGCCAACGACCCAAAGACACCCTCACTGAAGCTTTCTTT. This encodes CSSSQRPKDTLTEAFF.

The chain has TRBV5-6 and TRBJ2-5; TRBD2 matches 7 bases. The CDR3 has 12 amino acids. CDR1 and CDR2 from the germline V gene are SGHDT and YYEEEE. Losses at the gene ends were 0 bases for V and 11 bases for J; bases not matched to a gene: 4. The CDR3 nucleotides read TGTGCCAGCAGCTTGGGACGGCGGGGGCAGTACTTC. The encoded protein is CASSLGRRGQYF.

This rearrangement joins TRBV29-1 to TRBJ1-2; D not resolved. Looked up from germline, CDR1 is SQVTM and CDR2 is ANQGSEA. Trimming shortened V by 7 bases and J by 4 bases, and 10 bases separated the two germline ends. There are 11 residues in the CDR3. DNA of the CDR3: TGCAGCGGGAGATATTCCTATGGCTACACCTTC. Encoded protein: CSGRYSYGYTF.

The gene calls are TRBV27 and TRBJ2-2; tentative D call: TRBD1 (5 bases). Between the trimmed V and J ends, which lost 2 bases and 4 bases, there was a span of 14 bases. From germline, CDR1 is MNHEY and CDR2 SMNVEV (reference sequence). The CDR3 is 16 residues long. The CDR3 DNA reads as TGTGCCAGCAGTTTAGGTCACAGGCTCAGCACCGGGGAGCTGTTTTTT. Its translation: CASSLGHRLSTGELFF.

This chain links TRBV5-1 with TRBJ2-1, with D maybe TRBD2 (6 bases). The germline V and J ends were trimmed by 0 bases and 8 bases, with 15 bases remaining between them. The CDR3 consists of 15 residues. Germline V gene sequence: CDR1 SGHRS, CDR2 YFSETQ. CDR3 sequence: CASSLGSGRGHEQFF. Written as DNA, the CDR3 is TGCGCCAGCAGCTTGGGTAGCGGACGTGGACATGAGCAGTTCTTC.

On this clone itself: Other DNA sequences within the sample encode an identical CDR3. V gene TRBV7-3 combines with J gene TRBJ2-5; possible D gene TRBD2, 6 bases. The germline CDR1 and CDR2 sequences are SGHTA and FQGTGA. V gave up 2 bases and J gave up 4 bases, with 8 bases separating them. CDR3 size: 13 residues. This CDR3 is CASSLGGRETQYF. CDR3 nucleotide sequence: TGTGCCAGCAGCTTAGGGGGGAGAGAGACCCAGTACTTC.

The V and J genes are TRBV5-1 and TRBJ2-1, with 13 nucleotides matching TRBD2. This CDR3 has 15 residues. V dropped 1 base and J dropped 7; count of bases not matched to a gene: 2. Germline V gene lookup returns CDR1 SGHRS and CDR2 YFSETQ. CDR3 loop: CASSLTSGGANEQFF. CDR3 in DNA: TGCGCCAGCAGCTTGACTAGCGGGGGGGCGAATGAGCAGTTCTTC.

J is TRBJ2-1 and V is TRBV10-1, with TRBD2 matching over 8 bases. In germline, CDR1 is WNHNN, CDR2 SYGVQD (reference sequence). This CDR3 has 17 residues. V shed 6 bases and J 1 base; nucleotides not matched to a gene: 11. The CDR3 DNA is TGCGCCAGCAGCGGGGGTCCAACTAGCGGTTCCTACAATGAGCAGTTCTTC. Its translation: CASSGGPTSGSYNEQFF.

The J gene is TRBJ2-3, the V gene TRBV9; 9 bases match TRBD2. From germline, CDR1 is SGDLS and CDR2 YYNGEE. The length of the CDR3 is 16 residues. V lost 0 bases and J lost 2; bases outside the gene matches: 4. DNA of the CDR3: TGTGCCAGCAGCGTAGTTGGCGGGGGGGTCACAGATACGCAGTATTTT. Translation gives CASSVVGGGVTDTQYF.

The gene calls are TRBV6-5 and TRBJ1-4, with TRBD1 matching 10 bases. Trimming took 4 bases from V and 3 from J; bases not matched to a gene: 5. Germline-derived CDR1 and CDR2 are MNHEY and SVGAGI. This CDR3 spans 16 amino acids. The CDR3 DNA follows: TGTGCCAGCAGTTCCGGACAGGGGGTGGCTAATGAAAAACTGTTTTTT. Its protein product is CASSSGQGVANEKLFF.

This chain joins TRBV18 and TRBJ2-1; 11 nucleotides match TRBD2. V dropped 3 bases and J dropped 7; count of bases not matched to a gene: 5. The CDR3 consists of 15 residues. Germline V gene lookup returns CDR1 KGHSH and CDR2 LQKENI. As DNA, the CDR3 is TGTGCCAGCTCACCGATACTAGCGGGGGATAATGAGCAGTTCTTC. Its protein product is CASSPILAGDNEQFF. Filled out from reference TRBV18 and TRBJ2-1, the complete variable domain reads NAGVMQNPRHLVRRRGQEARLRCSPMKGHSHVYWYRQLPEEGLKFMVYLQKENIIDESGMPKERFSAEFPKEGPSILRIQQVVRGDSAAYFCASSPILAGDNEQFFGPGTRLTVL.

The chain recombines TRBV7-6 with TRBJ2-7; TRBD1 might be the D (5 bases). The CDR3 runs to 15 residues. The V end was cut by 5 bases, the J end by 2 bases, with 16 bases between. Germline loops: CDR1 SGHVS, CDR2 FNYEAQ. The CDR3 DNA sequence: TGTGCCAGCAGCCTCAGGGCGGACCCCACCTACGAGCAGTACTTC. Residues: CASSLRADPTYEQYF.

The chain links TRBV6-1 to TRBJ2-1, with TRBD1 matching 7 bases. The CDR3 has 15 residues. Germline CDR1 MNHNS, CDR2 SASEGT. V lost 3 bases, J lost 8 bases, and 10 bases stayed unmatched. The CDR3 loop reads CASSDRWDSRDEQFF. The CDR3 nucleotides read TGTGCCAGCAGTGACCGGTGGGACAGTCGGGATGAGCAGTTCTTC.

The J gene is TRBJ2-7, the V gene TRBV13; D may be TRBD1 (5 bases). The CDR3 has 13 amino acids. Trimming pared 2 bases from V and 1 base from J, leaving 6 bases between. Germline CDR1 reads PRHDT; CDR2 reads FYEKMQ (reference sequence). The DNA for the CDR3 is TGTGCCAGCAGCTTAACAGGTTCCTACGAGCAGTACTTC. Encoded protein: CASSLTGSYEQYF.

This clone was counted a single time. CDR3 in amino acids: CSAGHLLSYEQYF. CDR3 nucleotides: TGCAGCGCCGGACATCTCCTCTCCTACGAGCAGTACTTC. This chain links TRBV29-1 with TRBJ2-7; possible D gene TRBD1, 5 bases. CDR3 length: 13 amino acids. Trimming left V 7 bases short and J 0 bases short, with 13 bases between. The germline CDR1 and CDR2 sequences are SQVTM and ANQGSEA.